Listed here is a single T cell receptor beta chain. Which antigen it targets is not known. There are no base qualities to consult, and no much larger clone falls within one base. The CDR3 holds 15 amino acids from the cysteine to the phenylalanine. The entry retains the CDR3 DNA only, 45 bases that are in frame from base 1. The V and J ends are trimmed by 3 bases and 3 bases, leaving 14 bases between them. Looking up the germline V gene yields CDR1 SGHDN and CDR2 FVKESK. This sample was taken from a study of CD8+ T cells in alopecia areata (dated by TCRdb to between 2018 and 2020). As for the study more broadly: Treated patients were enrolled in an open-label pilot trial of oral tofacitinib, 5 to 10 mg twice daily, for moderate-to-severe alopecia areata. TCRbeta CDR3 regions were amplified by immunoSEQ multiplex PCR with 35 Vbeta forward and 13 Jbeta reverse primers. High-throughput TCRbeta sequencing was used to examine T cell clonal expansion in alopecia areata in both the C3H/HeJ mouse model and human patients. Scalp clonality was compared across normal scalp (n=4), patchy alopecia areata scalp (n=8), and alopecia totalis/universalis scalp (n=8). Biopsies were taken from tofacitinib-treated patients at baseline and again at 4 and 24 weeks into treatment, and several of those patients also had a later scalp biopsy. Tofacitinib was administered for 6 to 18 months, and 6 months of follow-up off drug were then conducted to assess delayed response and recurrence. The RNA source kit depended on sample type: the PAXgene miRNA kit for fixed scalp, the miRNeasy kit for PBMCs, and the RNeasy kit for mouse skin. Scalp tissue and sorted CD4+ and CD8+ peripheral blood T cells from patchy and totalis/universalis alopecia areata patients and from healthy controls were covered by human TCRbeta sequencing.

What the work shows at the level of the full study, not this receptor alone: Shared TCR sequences between patients were less evident than in mice, which may be partly attributable to HLA diversity in the patient population. Compared with normal scalp, lesional scalp, particularly in alopecia totalis/universalis, had higher clonality and more expanded CD8+ clones, which suggests antigenic drive. Unlike mouse skin, where gammadelta T cells dominate, normal human skin contains resident alphabeta T cells that get sequenced too, which complicates analysis of the scalp TCR repertoire.

Interpreted using the paper, the time point label stands for: baseline before oral tofacitinib. Lesional scalp punch biopsies and peripheral blood were obtained from alopecia areata patients. After PBMCs were isolated by density centrifugation and stained for CD3, CD4 and CD8, a FACSAria was used to sort CD4+ and CD8+ T cells. Preparation of the library involved the immunoSEQ multiplex PCR assay. RNA was extracted from all samples and reverse transcribed into cDNA, which served as template for TCR sequencing. First-strand cDNA was synthesized with SuperScript III using a 2:1 mix of oligo-dT and random hexamers. Amplification bias was assessed with a synthetic immune receptor repertoire, and residual bias was removed computationally. As for the authors' bioinformatics: After raw reads were preprocessed to remove errors, the CDR3 was defined following IMGT conventions as running from the conserved cysteine to phenylalanine. Clonality was computed as 1 minus the Shannon entropy, with the entropy normalized by log2 of the number of productive unique TCRs. Whether scalp clones were CD4 or CD8 was inferred by matching scalp TCRbeta sequences against CD4 and CD8 repertoires sorted from blood. TCRdb's version of the immuneACCESS table is confined to in-frame rearrangements and falls short of the full clone set. An unresolved V gene accounts for under half of the shortfall where checked; the remainder is of unknown origin. The V and J calls and clone size are taken from that table; D and trimming were inferred from the DNA. This sample holds almost 250,000 clones; 67% were observed only once. 1% to 1.5% of the sample rests with the top ten.

The sequencing used CD4+ T cells sorted from blood, collected at week 0. This receptor was taken from a human donor with alopecia areata. Here the chain combines TRBV14 and TRBJ2-5; the D gene is perhaps TRBD1, from 6 matching bases. The nucleotide sequence reads as follows: TGTGCCAGCAGCCATGCCGGGACATACAAAGAGACCCAGTACTTC. It translates to CASSHAGTYKETQYF.